Ten or more counts support the clone carrying this TCR beta chain. Its target is unknown. The entry originates in a study of regulatory T cells in long-lasting Graves disease. Combining iRepertoire HTBI primers with Arm-PCR of CDR3 regions, the authors built TCR beta libraries. TCRdb passed the multiplex PCR reads through MiXCR, listing each CDR3 protein once. This table holds around 400,000 distinct CDR3 sequences, about a sixth found once. Specified time point: newly diagnosed GD, antithyroid drugs for less than 3 months. PBMCs were the source of the RNA used for TCR sequencing. Each of the patients was recruited from an endocrinology department situated in Xi'an, China. General study findings and limits: With persistent disease, TRBV28, TRBJ1-2 and TRBJ2-5 were the favored segments. Persistent Graves' patients showed a TCR diversity that was lower than that of newly diagnosed ones. New patients shared approximately 930 public clonotypes, fewer than the roughly 2,700 shared by persistent patients.

V was trimmed by 0 bases and J by 4 bases, leaving 24 bases between them. There are 20 residues in the CDR3. V and J are TRBV12-3 or TRBV12-4 and TRBJ2-2, with D possibly matching TRBD1 (5 bases). The sequenced sample was peripheral blood mononuclear cells (PBMCs), obtained at new diagnosis, from a patient treated with antithyroid drugs. This TCR derives from a female donor with Graves disease. The CDR3 sequence is CASSLAVWQGNRVITGELFF. The CDR3 DNA follows: TGTGCCAGCAGTTTAGCGGTCTGGCAGGGTAATCGGGTGATCACCGGGGAGCTGTTTTTT.